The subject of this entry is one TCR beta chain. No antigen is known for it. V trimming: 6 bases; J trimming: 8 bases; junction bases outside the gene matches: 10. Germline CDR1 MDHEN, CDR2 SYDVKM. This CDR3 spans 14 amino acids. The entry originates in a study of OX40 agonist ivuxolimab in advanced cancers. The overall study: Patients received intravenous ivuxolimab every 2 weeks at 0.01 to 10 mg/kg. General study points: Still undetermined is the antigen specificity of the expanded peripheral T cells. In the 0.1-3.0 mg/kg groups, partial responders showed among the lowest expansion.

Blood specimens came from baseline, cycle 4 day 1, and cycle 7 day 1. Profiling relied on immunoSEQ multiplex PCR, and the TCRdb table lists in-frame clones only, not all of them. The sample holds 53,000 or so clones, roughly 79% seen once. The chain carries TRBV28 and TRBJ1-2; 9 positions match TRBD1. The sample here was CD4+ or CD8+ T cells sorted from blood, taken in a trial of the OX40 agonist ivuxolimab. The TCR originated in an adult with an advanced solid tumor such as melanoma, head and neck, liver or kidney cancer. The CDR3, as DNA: TGTGCCAGCAGACATGAACAGGGGGCGTGGGGCTACACCTTC. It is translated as CASRHEQGAWGYTF.